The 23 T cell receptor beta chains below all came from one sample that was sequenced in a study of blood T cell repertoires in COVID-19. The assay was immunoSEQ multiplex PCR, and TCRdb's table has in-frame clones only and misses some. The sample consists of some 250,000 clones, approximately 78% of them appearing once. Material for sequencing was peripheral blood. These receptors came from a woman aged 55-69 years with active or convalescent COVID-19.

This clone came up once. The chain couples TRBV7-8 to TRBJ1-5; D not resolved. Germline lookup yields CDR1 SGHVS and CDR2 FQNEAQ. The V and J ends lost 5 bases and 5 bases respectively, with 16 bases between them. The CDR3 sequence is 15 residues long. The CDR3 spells CASSRTEGADQPQHF. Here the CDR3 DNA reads TGTGCCAGCAGCCGGACTGAAGGAGCGGATCAGCCCCAGCATTTT.

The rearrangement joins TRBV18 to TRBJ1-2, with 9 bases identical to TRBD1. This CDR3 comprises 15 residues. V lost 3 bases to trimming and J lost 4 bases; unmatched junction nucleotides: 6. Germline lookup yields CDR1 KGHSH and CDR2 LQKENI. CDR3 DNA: TGTGCCAGCTCACCCCCGGGACAGGGTACCTATGGCTACACCTTC. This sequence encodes CASSPPGQGTYGYTF.

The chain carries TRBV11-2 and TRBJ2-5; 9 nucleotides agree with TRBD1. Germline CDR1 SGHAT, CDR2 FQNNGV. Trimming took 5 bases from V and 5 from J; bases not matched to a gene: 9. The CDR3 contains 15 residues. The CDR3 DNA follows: TGTGCCAGCAGCCAGGGACAGGGAGAGGTCGAGACCCAGTACTTC. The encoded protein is CASSQGQGEVETQYF.

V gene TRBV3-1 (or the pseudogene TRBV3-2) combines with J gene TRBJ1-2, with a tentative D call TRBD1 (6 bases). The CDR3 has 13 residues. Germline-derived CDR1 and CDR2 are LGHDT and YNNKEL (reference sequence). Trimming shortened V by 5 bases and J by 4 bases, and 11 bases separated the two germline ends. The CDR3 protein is CASSTGTGYGYTF. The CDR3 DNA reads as TGTGCCAGCAGCACAGGGACCGGCTATGGCTACACCTTC.

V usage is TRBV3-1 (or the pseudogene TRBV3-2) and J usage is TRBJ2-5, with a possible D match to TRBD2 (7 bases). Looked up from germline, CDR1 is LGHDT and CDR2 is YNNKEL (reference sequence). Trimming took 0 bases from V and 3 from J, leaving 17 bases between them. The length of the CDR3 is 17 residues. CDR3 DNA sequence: TGTGCCAGCAGCCAAGATCTTGGGGGGGGGCCTGAAGAGACCCAGTACTTC. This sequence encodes CASSQDLGGGPEETQYF.

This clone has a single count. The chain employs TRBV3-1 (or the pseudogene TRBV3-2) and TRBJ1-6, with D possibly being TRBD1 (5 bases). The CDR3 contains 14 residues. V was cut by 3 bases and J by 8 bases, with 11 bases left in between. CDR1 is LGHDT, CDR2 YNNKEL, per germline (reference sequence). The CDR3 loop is CASSQGGVYSPLHF. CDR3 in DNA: TGTGCCAGCAGCCAGGGAGGGGTTTATTCACCCCTCCACTTT.

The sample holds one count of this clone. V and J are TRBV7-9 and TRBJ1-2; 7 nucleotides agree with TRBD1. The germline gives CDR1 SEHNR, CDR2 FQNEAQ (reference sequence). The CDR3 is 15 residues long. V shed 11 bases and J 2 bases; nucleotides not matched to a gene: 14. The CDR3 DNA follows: TGTGCCCTATACCGAGACAGGGACGGGAACTATGGCTACACCTTC. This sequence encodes CALYRDRDGNYGYTF.

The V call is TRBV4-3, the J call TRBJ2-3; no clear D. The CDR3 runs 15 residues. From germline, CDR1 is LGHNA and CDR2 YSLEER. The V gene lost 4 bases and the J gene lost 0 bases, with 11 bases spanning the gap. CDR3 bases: TGCGCCAGCAGCCGAGAAGCGAAAAGCACAGATACGCAGTATTTT. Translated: CASSREAKSTDTQYF.

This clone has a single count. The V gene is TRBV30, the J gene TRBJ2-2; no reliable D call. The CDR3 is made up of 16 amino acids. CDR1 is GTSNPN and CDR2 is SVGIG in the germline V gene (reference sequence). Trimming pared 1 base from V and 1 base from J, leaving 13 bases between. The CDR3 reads CAWSASLTRNTGELFF. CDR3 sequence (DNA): TGTGCCTGGAGTGCCTCCCTTACAAGGAACACCGGGGAGCTGTTTTTT.

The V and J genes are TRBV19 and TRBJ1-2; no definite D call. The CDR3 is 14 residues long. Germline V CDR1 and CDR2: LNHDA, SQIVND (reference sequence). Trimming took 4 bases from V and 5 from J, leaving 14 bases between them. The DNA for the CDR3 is TGTGCCAGTAGTACCTCTGAGGGCTTATATGGCTACACCTTC. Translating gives CASSTSEGLYGYTF.

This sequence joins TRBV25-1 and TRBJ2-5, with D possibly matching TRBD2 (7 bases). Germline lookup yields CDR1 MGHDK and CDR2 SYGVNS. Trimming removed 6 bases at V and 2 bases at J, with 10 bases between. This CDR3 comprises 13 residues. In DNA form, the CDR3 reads TGTGCCAGCAGACAGGGAGGGCAAGAGACCCAGTACTTC. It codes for CASRQGGQETQYF.

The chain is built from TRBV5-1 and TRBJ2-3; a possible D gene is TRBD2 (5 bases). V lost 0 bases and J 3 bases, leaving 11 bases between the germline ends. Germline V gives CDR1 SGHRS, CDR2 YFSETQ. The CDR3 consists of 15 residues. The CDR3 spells CASSLDGVRTDTQYF. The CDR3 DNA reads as TGCGCCAGCAGCTTGGACGGGGTGCGAACAGATACGCAGTATTTT.

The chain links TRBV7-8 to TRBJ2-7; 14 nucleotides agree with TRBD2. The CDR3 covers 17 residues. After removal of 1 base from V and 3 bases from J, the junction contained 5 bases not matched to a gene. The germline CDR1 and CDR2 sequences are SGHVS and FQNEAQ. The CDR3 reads CASSLGGLAGGHYEQYF. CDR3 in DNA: TGTGCCAGCAGCTTAGGCGGACTAGCGGGGGGCCACTACGAGCAGTACTTC.

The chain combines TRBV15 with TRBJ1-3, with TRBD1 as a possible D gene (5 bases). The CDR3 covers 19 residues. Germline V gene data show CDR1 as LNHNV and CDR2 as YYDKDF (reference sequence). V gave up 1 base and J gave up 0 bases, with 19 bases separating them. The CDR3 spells CATSRVSTGLSSSGNTIYF. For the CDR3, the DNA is TGTGCCACCAGCAGAGTAAGTACAGGCCTCTCGAGCTCTGGAAACACCATATATTTT.

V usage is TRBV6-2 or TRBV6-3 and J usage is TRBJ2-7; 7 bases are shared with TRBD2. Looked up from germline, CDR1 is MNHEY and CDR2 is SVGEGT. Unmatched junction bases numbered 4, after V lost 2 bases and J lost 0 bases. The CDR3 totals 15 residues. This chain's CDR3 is CASSYDGGGSYEQYF. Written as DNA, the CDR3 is TGTGCCAGCAGTTACGATGGCGGGGGCTCCTACGAGCAGTACTTC.

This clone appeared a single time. The CDR3 is CASTPTGVGNTIYF. The CDR3 coding sequence is TGTGCCAGCACTCCGACAGGAGTTGGAAACACCATATATTTT. The gene calls are TRBV2 and TRBJ1-3, with TRBD1 as a possible D gene (6 bases). V lost 7 bases and J lost 3, with 13 bases in between. Looked up from germline, CDR1 is SNHLY and CDR2 is FYNNEI. This CDR3 region has 14 residues.

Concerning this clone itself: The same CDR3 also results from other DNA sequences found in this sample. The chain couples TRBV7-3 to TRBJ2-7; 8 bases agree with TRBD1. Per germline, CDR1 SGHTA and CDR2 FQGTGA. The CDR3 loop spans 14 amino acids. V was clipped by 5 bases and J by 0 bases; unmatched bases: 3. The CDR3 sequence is CASSPGTGSYEQYF. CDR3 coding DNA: TGTGCCAGCAGCCCCGGGACAGGCTCCTACGAGCAGTACTTC.

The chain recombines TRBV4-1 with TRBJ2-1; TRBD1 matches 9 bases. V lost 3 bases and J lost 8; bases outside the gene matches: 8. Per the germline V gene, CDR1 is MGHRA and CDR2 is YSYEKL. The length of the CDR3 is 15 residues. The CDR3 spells CASSQLQGAMDEQFF. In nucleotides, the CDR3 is TGCGCCAGCAGCCAGTTACAGGGGGCTATGGATGAGCAGTTCTTC.

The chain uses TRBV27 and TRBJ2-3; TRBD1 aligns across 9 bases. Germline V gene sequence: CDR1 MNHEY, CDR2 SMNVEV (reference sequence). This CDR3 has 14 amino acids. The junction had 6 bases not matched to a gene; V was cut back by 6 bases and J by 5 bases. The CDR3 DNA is TGTGCCAGCAGCATACAGGGGGCGAGAGATACGCAGTATTTT. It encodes CASSIQGARDTQYF.

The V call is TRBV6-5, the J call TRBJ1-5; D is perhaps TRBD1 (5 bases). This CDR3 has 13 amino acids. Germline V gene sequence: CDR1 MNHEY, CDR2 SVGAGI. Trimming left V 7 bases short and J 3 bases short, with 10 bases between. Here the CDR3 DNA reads TGTGCCAGCAAGGACACTTTCAATCAGCCCCAGCATTTT. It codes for CASKDTFNQPQHF.

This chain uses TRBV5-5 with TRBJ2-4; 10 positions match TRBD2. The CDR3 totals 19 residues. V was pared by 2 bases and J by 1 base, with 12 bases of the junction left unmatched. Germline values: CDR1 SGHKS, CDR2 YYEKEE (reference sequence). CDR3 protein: CASSFTGLAPHRAKNIQYF. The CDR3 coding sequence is TGTGCCAGCAGCTTCACGGGACTAGCGCCCCACCGGGCCAAAAACATTCAGTACTTC.

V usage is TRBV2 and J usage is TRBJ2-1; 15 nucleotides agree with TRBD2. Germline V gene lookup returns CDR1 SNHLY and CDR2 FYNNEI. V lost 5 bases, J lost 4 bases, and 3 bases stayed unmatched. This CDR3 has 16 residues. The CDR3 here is CASSKGTSGGYNEQFF. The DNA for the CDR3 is TGTGCCAGCAGTAAAGGGACTAGCGGGGGGTACAATGAGCAGTTCTTC.

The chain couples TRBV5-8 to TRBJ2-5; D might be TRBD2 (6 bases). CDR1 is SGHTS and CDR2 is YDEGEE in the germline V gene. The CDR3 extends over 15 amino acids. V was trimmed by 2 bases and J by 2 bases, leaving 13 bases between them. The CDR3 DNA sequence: TGTGCCAGCAGCTTTCTGATCAGCGGGCAAGAGACCCAGTACTTC. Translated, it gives CASSFLISGQETQYF.